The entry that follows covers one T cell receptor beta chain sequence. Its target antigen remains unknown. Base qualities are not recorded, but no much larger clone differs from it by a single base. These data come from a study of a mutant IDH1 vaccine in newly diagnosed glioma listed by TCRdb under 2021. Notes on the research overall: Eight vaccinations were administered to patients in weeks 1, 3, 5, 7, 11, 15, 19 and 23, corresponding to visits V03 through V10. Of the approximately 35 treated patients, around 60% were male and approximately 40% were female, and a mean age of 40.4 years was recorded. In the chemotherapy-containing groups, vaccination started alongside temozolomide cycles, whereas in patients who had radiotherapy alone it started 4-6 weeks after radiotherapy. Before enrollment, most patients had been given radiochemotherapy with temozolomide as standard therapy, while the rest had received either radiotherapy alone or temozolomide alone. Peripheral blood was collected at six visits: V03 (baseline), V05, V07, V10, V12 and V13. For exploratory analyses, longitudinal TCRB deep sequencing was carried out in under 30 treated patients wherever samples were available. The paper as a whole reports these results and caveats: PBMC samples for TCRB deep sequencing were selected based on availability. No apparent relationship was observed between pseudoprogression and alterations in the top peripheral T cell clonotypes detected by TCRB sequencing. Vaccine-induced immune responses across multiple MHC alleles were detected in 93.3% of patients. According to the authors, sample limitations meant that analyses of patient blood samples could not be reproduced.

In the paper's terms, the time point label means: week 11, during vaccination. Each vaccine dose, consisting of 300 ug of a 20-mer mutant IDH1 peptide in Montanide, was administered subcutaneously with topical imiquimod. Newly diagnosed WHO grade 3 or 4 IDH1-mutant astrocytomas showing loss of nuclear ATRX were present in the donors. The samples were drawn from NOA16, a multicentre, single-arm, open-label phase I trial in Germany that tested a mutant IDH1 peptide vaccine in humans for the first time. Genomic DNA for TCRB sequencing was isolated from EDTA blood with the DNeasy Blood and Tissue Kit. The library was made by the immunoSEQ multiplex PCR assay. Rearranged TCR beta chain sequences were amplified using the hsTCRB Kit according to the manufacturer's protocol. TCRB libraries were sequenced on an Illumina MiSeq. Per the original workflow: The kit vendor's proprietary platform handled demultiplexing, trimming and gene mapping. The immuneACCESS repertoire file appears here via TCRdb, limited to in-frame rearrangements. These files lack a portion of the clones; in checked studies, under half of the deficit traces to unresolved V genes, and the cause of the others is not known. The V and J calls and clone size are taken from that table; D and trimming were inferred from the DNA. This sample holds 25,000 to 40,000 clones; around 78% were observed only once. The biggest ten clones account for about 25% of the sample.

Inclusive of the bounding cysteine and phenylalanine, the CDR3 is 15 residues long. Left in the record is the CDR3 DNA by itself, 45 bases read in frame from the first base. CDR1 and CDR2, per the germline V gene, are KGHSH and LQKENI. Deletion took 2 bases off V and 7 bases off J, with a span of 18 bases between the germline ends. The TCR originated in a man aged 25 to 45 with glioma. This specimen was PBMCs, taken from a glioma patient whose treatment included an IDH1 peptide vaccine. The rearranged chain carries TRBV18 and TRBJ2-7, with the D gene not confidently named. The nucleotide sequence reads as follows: TGTGCCAGCTCACCAGGCGCTCCTGGGCTGGGGGAGCAGTACTTC. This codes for CASSPGAPGLGEQYF.